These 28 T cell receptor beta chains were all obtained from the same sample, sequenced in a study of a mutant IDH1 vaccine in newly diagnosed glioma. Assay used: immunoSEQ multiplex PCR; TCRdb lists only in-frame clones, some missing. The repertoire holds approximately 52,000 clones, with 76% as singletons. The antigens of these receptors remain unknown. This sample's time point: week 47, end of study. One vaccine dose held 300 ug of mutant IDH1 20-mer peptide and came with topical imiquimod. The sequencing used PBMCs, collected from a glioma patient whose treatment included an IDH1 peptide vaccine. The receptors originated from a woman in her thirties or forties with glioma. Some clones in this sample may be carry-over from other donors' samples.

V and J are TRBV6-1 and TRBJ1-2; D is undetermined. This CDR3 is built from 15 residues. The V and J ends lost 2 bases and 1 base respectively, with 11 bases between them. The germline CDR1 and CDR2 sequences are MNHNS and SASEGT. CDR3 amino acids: CASSERADLNYGYTF. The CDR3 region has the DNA TGTGCCAGCAGTGAACGGGCAGACCTTAACTATGGCTACACCTTC.

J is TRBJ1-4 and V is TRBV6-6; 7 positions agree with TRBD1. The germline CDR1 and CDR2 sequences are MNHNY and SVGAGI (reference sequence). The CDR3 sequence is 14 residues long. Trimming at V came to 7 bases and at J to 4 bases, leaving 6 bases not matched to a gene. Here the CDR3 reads CASTVTGFNEKLFF. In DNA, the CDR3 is TGTGCCAGCACCGTGACAGGGTTTAATGAAAAACTGTTTTTT.

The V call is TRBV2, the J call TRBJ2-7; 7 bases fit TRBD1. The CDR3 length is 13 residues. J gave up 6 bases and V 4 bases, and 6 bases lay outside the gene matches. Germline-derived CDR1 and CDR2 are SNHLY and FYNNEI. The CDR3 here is CASSGGSGGEQYF. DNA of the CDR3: TGTGCCAGCAGTGGTGGTTCAGGGGGCGAGCAGTACTTC.

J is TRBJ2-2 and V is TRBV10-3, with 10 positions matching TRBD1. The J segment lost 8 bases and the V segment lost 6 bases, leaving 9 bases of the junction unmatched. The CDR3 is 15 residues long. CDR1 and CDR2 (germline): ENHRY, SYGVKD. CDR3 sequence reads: CAIRTGGRARGELFF. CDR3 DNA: TGTGCCATCAGGACAGGGGGCCGTGCTAGGGGGGAGCTGTTTTTT.

The CDR3 bases are TGTGCCAGCAGCTTGTACATTCCCAACTATGGCTACACCTTC. Protein: CASSLYIPNYGYTF. The chain joins TRBV5-6 to TRBJ1-2; D remains ambiguous. This CDR3 spans 14 amino acids. The germline V gene encodes CDR1 SGHDT and CDR2 YYEEEE. V was cut by 1 base and J by 2 bases, with 9 bases left in between.

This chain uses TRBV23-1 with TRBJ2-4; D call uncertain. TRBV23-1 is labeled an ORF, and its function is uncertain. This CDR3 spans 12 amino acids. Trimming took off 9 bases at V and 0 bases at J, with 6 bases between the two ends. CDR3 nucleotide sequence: TGCGCCAGTGACGGAGCCAAAAACATTCAGTACTTC. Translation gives CASDGAKNIQYF.

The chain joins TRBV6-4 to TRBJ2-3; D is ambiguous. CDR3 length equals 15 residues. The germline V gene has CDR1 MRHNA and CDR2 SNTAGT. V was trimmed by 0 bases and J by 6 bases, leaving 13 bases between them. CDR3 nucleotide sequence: TGTGCCAGCAGTGACTCGATGGGCTCGTCGGATACGCAGTATTTT. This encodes CASSDSMGSSDTQYF.

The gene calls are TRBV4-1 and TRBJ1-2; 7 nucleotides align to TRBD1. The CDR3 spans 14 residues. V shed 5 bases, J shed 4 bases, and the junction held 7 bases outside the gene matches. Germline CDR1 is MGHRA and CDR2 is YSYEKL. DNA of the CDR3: TGCGCCAGCAGCGCACAGGGGAGGCTCTATGGCTACACCTTC. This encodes CASSAQGRLYGYTF.

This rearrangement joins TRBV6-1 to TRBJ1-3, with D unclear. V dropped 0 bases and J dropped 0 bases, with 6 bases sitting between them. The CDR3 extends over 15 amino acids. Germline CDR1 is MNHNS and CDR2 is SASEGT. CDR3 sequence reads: CASSEAHISGNTIYF. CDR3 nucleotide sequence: TGTGCCAGCAGTGAAGCTCACATCTCTGGAAACACCATATATTTT.

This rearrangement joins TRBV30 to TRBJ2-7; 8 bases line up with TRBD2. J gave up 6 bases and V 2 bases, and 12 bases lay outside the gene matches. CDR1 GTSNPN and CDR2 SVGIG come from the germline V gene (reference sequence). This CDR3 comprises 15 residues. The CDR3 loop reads CAWSLHGTRGGEQYF. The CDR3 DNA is TGTGCCTGGAGTCTCCATGGGACTAGAGGCGGCGAGCAGTACTTC.

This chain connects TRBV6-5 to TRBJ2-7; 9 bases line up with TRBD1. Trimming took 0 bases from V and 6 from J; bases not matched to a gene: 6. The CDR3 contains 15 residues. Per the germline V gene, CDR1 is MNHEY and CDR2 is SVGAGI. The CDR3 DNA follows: TGTGCCAGCAGTTACTCGGGGACAGGGTCGGGCGAGCAGTACTTC. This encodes CASSYSGTGSGEQYF.

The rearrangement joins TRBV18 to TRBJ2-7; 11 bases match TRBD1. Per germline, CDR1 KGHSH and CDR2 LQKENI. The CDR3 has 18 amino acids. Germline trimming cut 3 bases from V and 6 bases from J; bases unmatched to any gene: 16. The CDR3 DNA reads TGTGCCAGCTCACCCCGGGACAGGGGGATACTGGATTTTGGCGAGCAGTACTTC. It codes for CASSPRDRGILDFGEQYF.

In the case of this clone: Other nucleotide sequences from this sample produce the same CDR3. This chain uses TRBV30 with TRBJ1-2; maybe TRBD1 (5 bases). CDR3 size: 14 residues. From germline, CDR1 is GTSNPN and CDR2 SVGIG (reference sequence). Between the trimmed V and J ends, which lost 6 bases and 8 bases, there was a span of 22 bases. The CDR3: CACTLERGSDGYTF. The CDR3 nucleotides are TGTGCCTGTACTCTAGAGAGGGGCTCTGACGGCTACACCTTC.

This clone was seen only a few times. This chain's CDR3 is CASSQDNRGTEAFF. CDR3 nucleotides: TGCGCCAGCAGCCAAGACAACAGGGGAACTGAAGCTTTCTTT. This chain uses TRBV4-3 with TRBJ1-1; 7 bases are a match to TRBD1. J lost 5 bases, V lost 0 bases, and 3 bases had no gene match. Looked up from germline, CDR1 is LGHNA and CDR2 is YSLEER. The CDR3 totals 14 residues.

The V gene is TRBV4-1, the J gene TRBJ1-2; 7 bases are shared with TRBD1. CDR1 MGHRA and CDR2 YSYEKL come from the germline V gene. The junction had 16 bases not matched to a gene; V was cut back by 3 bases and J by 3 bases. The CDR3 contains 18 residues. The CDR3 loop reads CASSHRETGSGGDYGYTF. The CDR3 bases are TGCGCCAGCAGCCATCGCGAGACAGGGTCGGGAGGAGACTATGGCTACACCTTC.

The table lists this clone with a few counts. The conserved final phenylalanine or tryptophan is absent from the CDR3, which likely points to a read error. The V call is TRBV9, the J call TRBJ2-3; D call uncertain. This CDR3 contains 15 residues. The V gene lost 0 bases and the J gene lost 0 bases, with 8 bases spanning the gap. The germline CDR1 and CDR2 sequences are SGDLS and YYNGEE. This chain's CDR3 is CASSVGVDSTDTQYS. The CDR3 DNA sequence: TGTGCCAGCAGCGTAGGTGTGGACAGCACAGATACGCAGTATTCT.

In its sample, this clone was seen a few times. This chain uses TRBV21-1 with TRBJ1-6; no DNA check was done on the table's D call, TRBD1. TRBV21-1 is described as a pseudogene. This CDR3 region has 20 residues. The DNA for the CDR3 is TGTGCCAGCAGCAAAGCACGGGGACAGGGTCCGAGCTCCTATAATTCACCCCTCCACTTT. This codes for CASSKARGQGPSSYNSPLHF.

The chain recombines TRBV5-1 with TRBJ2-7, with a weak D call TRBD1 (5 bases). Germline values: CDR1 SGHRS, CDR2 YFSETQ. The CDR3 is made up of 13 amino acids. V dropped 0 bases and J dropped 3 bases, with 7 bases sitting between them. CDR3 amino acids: CASSLDDSYEQYF. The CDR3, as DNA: TGCGCCAGCAGCTTGGACGACAGCTACGAGCAGTACTTC. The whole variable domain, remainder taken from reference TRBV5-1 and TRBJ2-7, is KAGVTQTPRYLIKTRGQQVTLSCSPISGHRSVSWYQQTPGQGLQFLFEYFSETQRNKGNFPGRFSGRQFSNSRSEMNVSTLELGDSALYLCASSLDDSYEQYFGPGTRLTVT.

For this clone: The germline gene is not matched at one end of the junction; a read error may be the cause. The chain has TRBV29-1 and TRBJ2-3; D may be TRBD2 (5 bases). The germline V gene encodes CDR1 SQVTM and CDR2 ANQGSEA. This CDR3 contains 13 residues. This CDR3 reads CSGELEGTDTQYF. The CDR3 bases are TGCAGCGGTGAACTAGAAGGCACAGATACGCAGTATTTT.

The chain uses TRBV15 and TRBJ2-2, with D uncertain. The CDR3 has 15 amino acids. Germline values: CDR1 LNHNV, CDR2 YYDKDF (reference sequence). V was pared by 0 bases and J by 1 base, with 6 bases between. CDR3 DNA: TGTGCCACCAGCAGAGATTCTTGGAACACCGGGGAGCTGTTTTTT. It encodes CATSRDSWNTGELFF.

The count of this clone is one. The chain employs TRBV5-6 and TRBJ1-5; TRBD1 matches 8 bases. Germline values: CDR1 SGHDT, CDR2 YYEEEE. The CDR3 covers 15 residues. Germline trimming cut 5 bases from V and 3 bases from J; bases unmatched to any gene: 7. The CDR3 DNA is TGTGCCAGCAGTCTTTGGGGACAGGTCAATCAGCCCCAGCATTTT. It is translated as CASSLWGQVNQPQHF.

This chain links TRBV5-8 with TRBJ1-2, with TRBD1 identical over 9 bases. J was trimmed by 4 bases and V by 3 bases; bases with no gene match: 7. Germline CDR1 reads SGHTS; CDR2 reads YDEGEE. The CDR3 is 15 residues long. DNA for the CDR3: TGTGCCAGCAGCTGGGCGGGACAGGGAACCTATGGCTACACCTTC. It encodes CASSWAGQGTYGYTF.

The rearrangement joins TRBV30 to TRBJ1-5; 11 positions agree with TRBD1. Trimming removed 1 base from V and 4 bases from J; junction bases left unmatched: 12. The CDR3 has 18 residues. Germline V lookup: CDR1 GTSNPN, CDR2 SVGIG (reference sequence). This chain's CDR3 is CAWSGHVGQGAQNQPQHF. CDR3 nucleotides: TGTGCCTGGAGTGGCCACGTCGGACAGGGGGCTCAAAATCAGCCCCAGCATTTT.

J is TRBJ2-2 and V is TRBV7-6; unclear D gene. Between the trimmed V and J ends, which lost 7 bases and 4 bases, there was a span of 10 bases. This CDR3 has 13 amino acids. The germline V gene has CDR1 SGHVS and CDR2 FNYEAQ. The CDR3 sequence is CASNLFGTGELFF. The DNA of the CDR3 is TGTGCCAGCAACCTCTTCGGCACCGGGGAGCTGTTTTTT. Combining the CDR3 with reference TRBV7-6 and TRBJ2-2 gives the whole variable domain GAGVSQSPRYKVTKRGQDVALRCDPISGHVSLYWYRQALGQGPEFLTYFNYEAQQDKSGLPNDRFSAERPEGSISTLTIQRTEQRDSAMYRCASNLFGTGELFFGEGSRLTVL.

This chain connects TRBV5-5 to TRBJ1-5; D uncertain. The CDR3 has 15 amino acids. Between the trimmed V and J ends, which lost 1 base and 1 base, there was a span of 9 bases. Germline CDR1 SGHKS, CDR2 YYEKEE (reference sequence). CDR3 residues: CASSLSEGSNQPQHF. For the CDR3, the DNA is TGTGCCAGCAGCTTGTCGGAGGGAAGCAATCAGCCCCAGCATTTT.

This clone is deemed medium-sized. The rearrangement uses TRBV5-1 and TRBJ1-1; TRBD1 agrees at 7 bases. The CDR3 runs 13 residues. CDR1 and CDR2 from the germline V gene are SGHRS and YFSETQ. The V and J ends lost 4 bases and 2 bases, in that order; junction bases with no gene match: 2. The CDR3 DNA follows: TGCGCCAGCAGCCGGGACAGAAACACTGAAGCTTTCTTT. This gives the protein CASSRDRNTEAFF.

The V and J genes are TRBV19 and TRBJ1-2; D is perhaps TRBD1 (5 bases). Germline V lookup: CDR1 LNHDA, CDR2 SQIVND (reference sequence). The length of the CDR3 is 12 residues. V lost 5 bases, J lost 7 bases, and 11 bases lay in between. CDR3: CASSSGRAGYTF. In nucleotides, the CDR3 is TGTGCCAGTAGTTCGGGCAGGGCTGGCTACACCTTC.

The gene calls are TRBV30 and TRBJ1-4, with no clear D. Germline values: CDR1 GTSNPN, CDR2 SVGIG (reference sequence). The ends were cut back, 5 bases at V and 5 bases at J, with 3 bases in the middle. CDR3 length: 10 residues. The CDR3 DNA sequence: TGTGCCTGGGGAAATGAAAAACTGTTTTTT. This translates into CAWGNEKLFF.